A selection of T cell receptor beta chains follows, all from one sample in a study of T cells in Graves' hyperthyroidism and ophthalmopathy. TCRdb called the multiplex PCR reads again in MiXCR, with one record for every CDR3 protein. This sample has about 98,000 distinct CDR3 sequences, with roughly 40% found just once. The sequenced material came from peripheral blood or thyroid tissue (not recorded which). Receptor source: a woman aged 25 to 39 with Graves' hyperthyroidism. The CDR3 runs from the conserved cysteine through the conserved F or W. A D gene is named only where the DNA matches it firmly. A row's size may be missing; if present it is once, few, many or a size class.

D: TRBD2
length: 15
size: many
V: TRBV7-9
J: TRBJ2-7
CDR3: CASSWAGGPTYEQYF
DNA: TGTGCCAGCAGTTGGGCGGGAGGCCCCACTTACGAGCAGTACTTC

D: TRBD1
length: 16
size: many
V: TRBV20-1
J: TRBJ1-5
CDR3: CSARGQTGARDQPQHF
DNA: TGCAGTGCTCGCGGACAGACAGGGGCGAGGGATCAGCCCCAGCATTTT

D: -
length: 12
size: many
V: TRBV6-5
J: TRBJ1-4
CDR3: CATGPINEKLFF
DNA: TGTGCCACCGGACCGATTAATGAAAAACTGTTTTTT

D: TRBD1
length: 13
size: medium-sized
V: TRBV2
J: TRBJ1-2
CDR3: CASGTGQDYGYTF
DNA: TGTGCCAGCGGGACAGGCCAAGATTATGGCTACACCTTC

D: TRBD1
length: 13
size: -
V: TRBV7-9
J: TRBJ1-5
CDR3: CASSRGQGETQHF
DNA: TGTGCCAGCAGCCGGGGACAGGGGGAGACCCAGCATTTT

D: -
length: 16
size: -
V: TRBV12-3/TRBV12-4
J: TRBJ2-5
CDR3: CASSSNRAERRETQYF
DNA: TGTGCCAGCAGTTCGAACAGGGCGGAAAGGAGAGAGACCCAGTACTTC

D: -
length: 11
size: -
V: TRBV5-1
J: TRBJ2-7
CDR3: CASSSYYEQYF
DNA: TGCGCCAGCAGTTCTTACTACGAGCAGTACTTC

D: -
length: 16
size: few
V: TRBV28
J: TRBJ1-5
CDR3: CASSASTGYGNQPQHF
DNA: TGTGCCAGCAGTGCCTCAACAGGGTATGGCAATCAGCCCCAGCATTTT

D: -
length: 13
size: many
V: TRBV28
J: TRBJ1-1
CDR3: CASSPGVGARAFF
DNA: TGTGCCAGCAGCCCCGGGGTGGGGGCGCGGGCTTTCTTT

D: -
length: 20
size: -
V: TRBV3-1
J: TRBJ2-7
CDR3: CASSQPGTLYLRVSSYEQYF
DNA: TGTGCCAGCAGCCAACCCGGGACCCTTTACCTCAGGGTCTCCTCCTACGAGCAGTACTTC

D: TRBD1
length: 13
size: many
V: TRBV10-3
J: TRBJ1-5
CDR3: CAATKDRDQPQHF
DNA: TGTGCCGCCACCAAGGACAGGGATCAGCCCCAGCATTTT

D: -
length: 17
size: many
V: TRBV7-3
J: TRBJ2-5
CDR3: CASSLTSSSARGETQYF
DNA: TGTGCCAGCAGCTTAACCTCTTCTAGCGCCCGGGGAGAGACCCAGTACTTC

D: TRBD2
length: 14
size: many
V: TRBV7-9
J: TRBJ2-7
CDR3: CASSLGAGGPEQYF
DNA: TGTGCCAGCAGCTTAGGAGCGGGAGGGCCGGAGCAGTACTTC